One and the same sample provided the 6 T cell receptor beta chains below, sequenced in a study of beta chain features in type 1 diabetes. Expressed TCRB transcripts were sequenced because the entire RNA isolate underwent reverse transcription. Assay used: immunoSEQ multiplex PCR; TCRdb lists only in-frame clones, some missing. Of more than 300,000 clones in the sample, less than 10% were seen once. The sample was central memory CD4+ T cells from blood. The receptors were sampled from a woman aged 18-35 years in good health.

This chain uses TRBV7-9 with TRBJ1-2, with 7 bases identical to TRBD1. The CDR3 totals 14 residues. With V trimmed by 5 bases and J by 6 bases, 9 bases remained unmatched. Germline V gene lookup returns CDR1 SEHNR and CDR2 FQNEAQ (reference sequence). The CDR3: CASSNHAGQNGYTF. The DNA for the CDR3 is TGTGCCAGCAGCAACCACGCGGGACAGAATGGCTACACCTTC. Filled out from reference TRBV7-9 and TRBJ1-2, the complete variable domain reads DTGVSQNPRHKITKRGQNVTFRCDPISEHNRLYWYRQTLGQGPEFLTYFQNEAQLEKSRLLSDRFSAERPKGSFSTLEIQRTEQGDSAMYLCASSNHAGQNGYTFGSGTRLTVV.

This clone was recorded at least ten times. This chain connects TRBV23-1 to TRBJ2-5; 11 bases are a match to TRBD2. TRBV23-1 is designated an ORF whose function remains uncertain. The CDR3 covers 18 residues. Losses at the gene ends were 0 bases for V and 1 base for J; bases not matched to a gene: 7. The chain's CDR3 is CASSQSTPGLAVQETQYF. CDR3 nucleotide sequence: TGCGCCAGCAGTCAATCGACCCCGGGACTAGCGGTCCAAGAGACCCAGTACTTC.

The V call is TRBV27, the J call TRBJ2-7; D may be TRBD1 or TRBD2 (5 bases each). From germline, CDR1 is MNHEY and CDR2 SMNVEV (reference sequence). This CDR3 contains 14 residues. The V end lost 3 bases, the J end lost 6 bases, and 15 bases lay between the germline ends. The chain's CDR3 is CASSFDTRGGEQYF. The CDR3 DNA is TGTGCCAGCAGTTTCGACACTAGGGGCGGCGAGCAGTACTTC.

V usage is TRBV7-9 and J usage is TRBJ2-1; the D gene is possibly TRBD1 (6 bases). The CDR3 totals 17 residues. Germline CDR1 reads SEHNR; CDR2 reads FQNEAQ (reference sequence). V lost 5 bases to trimming and J lost 0 bases, with 17 bases between them. The CDR3 loop reads CASSPRGSGSSYNEQFF. Written as DNA, the CDR3 is TGTGCCAGCAGCCCTAGGGGGAGCGGTAGCTCCTACAATGAGCAGTTCTTC. The entire variable domain, with the rest obtained from reference TRBV7-9 and TRBJ2-1, is as follows: DTGVSQNPRHKITKRGQNVTFRCDPISEHNRLYWYRQTLGQGPEFLTYFQNEAQLEKSRLLSDRFSAERPKGSFSTLEIQRTEQGDSAMYLCASSPRGSGSSYNEQFFGPGTRLTVL.

This clone appeared a few times. V usage is TRBV7-8 and J usage is TRBJ2-5; D may match TRBD1 or TRBD2 (5 bases each). The CDR3 has 16 amino acids. V was shortened by 5 bases and J by 1 base, with 17 bases between the two germline ends. The V gene's germline CDR1 is SGHVS and CDR2 FQNEAQ. The CDR3 DNA follows: TGTGCCAGCAGCAAAGCATTGGGACGGATCCAAGAGACCCAGTACTTC. It specifies CASSKALGRIQETQYF.

This clone was observed many times. At the DNA level, this CDR3 is encoded by other sequences in the same sample as well. The gene calls are TRBV28 and TRBJ1-1; D gene unclear. CDR3 length equals 13 residues. Germline-derived CDR1 and CDR2 are MDHEN and SYDVKM. Trimming pared 5 bases from V and 4 bases from J, leaving 11 bases between. The CDR3 DNA is TGTGCCAGCAGTCCGAGACGGGGCACTGAAGCTTTCTTT. The encoded protein is CASSPRRGTEAFF.